This T cell receptor beta chain was sequenced for a study of T cells in Graves' hyperthyroidism and ophthalmopathy. Researchers took RNA transcripts and amplified the TCR beta CDR3 regions from them. HTBI primers were used for first-round RT-PCR of the TCR CDR3. Using its own MiXCR run on the multiplex PCR reads, TCRdb lists one record per CDR3 protein. The table shows around 480,000 distinct CDR3 sequences, with under 15% occurring only once. Unmatched junction bases numbered 13, after V lost 5 bases and J lost 1 base. The CDR3 covers 17 residues. CDR1 and CDR2 (germline): SEHNR, FQNEAQ (reference sequence). Fresh peripheral blood, around 11 ml of it, supplied the PBMCs.

The genes are TRBV7-9 and TRBJ1-2; 7 bases fit TRBD1. The source of this sequence is a woman in her late teens or twenties with Graves' hyperthyroidism. The specimen was blood. The DNA for the CDR3 is TGTGCCAGCAGCCAAACCTACCGGGACAGACTTAACTATGGCTACACCTTC. Translating it yields CASSQTYRDRLNYGYTF. The full variable domain, its missing parts supplied by reference TRBV7-9 and TRBJ1-2, is DTGVSQNPRHKITKRGQNVTFRCDPISEHNRLYWYRQTLGQGPEFLTYFQNEAQLEKSRLLSDRFSAERPKGSFSTLEIQRTEQGDSAMYLCASSQTYRDRLNYGYTFGSGTRLTVV.